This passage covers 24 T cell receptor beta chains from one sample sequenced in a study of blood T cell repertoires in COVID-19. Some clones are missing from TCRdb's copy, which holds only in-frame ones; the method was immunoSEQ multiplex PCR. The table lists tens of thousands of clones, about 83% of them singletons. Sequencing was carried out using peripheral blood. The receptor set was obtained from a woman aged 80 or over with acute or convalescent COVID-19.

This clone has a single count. CDR3: CASSTTGGGYEQYF. The CDR3 DNA reads TGTGCCAGCAGCACGACAGGGGGAGGCTACGAGCAGTACTTC. The chain carries TRBV7-2 and TRBJ2-7, with TRBD1 matching 9 bases. Unmatched junction bases numbered 5, after V lost 5 bases and J lost 3 bases. The CDR3 loop spans 14 amino acids. In germline, CDR1 is SGHTA, CDR2 FQGNSA.

Here the CDR3 reads CASSFDGGGYGYTF. CDR3 in DNA: TGTGCCAGCAGCTTCGATGGGGGGGGCTATGGCTACACCTTC. V usage is TRBV13 and J usage is TRBJ1-2; TRBD1 is a possible D gene (5 bases). Trimming stripped 3 bases from V and 4 bases from J, with 12 bases between. This CDR3 has 14 residues. Germline assignment: CDR1 PRHDT and CDR2 FYEKMQ (reference sequence).

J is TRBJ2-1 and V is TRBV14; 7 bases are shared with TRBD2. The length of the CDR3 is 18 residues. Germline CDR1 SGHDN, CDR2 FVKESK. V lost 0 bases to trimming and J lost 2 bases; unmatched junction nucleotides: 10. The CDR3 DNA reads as TGTGCCAGCAGCCAAGATGAGCGGGAAAGAAGGACCTACAATGAGCAGTTCTTC. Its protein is CASSQDERERRTYNEQFF.

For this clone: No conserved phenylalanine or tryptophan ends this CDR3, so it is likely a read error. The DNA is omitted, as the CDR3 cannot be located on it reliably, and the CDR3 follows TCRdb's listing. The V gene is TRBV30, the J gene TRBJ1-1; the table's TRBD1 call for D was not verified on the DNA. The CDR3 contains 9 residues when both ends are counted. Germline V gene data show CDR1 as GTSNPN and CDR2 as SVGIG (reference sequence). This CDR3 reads CAWNSRGFE.

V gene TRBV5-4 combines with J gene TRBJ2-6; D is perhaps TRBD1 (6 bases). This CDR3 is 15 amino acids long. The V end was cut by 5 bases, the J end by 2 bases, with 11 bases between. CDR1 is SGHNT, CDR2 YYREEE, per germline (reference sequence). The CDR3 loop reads CASRPGQTGANVLTF. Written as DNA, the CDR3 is TGTGCCAGCAGACCCGGACAGACTGGGGCCAACGTCCTGACTTTC.

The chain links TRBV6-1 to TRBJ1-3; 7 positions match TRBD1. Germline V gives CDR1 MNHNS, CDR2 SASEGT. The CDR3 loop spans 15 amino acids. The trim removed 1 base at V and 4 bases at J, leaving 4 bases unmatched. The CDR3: CASSEGQGVGNTIYF. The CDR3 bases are TGTGCCAGCAGTGAAGGACAGGGAGTAGGAAACACCATATATTTT.

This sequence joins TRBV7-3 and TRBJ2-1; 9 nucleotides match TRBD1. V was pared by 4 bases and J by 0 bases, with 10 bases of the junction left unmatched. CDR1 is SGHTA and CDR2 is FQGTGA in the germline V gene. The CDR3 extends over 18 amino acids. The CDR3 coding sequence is TGTGCCAGCAGCTCACGGGACAGGGAGCCCCTCTCCTACAATGAGCAGTTCTTC. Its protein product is CASSSRDREPLSYNEQFF.

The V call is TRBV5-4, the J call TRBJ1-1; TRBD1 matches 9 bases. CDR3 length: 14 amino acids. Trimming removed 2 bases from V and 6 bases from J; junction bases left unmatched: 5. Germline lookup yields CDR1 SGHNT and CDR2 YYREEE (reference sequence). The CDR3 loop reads CASSLQGAGAEAFF. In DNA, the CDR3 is TGTGCCAGCAGCTTACAGGGGGCGGGCGCTGAAGCTTTCTTT.

The CDR3 DNA sequence: TGTGCCAGCGGGACTCTCCTTCGGGATGAGCAGTTCTTC. Protein: CASGTLLRDEQFF. The chain combines TRBV7-2 with TRBJ2-1; weak D call: TRBD2 (6 bases). Trimming removed 8 bases from V and 8 bases from J, with 16 bases in between. Per the germline V gene, CDR1 is SGHTA and CDR2 is FQGNSA. The CDR3 is made up of 13 amino acids. Combining the CDR3 with reference TRBV7-2 and TRBJ2-1 gives the whole variable domain GAGVSQSPSNKVTEKGKDVELRCDPISGHTALYWYRQSLGQGLEFLIYFQGNSAPDKSGLPSDRFSAERTGGSVSTLTIQRTQQEDSAVYLCASGTLLRDEQFFGPGTRLTVL.

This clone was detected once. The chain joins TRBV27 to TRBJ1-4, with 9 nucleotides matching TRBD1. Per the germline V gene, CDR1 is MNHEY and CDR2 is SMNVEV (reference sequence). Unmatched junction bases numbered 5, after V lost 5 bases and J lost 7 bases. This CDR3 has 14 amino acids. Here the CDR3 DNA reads TGTGCCAGCAGTCTACAGGGGGCGAGTGAAAAACTGTTTTTT. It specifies CASSLQGASEKLFF.

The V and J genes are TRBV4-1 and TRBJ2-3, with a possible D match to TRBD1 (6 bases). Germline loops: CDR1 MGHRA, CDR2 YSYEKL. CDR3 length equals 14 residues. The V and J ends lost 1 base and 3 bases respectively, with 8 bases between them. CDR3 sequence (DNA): TGCGCCAGCAGCCAAGGCGGACAGACAGATACGCAGTATTTT. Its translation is CASSQGGQTDTQYF.

The CDR3 DNA is TGCGCCAGCAGCTGGTCGGGCGAGGGCACTGAAGCTTTCTTT. Protein: CASSWSGEGTEAFF. The genes are TRBV5-1 and TRBJ1-1, with no clear D. The CDR3 has 14 amino acids. V was cut by 3 bases and J by 4 bases, with 13 bases left in between. Germline-derived CDR1 and CDR2 are SGHRS and YFSETQ.

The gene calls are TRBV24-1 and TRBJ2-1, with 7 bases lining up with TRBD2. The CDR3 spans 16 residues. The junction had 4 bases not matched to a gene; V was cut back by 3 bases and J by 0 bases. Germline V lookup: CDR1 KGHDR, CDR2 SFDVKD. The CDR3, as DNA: TGTGCCACCAGTGATCCCCTAGCGGACTCCTACAATGAGCAGTTCTTC. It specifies CATSDPLADSYNEQFF.

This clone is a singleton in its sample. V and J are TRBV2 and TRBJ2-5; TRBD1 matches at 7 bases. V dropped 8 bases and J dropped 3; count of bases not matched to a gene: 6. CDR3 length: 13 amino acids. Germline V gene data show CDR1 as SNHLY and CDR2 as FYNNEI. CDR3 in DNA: TGTGCCAGCGGTCGGGACAGAGAAGAGACCCAGTACTTC. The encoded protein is CASGRDREETQYF.

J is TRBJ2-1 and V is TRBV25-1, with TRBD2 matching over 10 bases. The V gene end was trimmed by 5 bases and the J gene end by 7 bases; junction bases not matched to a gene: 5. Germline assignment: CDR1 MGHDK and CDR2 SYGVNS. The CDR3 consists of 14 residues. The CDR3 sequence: CASSLAGARNEQFF. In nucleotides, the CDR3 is TGTGCCAGCAGTCTAGCGGGAGCGAGGAATGAGCAGTTCTTC.

The CDR3 loop is CAISESRGGHEQFF. In nucleotides, the CDR3 is TGTGCCATCAGTGAGTCGAGAGGGGGACATGAGCAGTTCTTC. J is TRBJ2-1 and V is TRBV10-3; D might be TRBD1 (6 bases). With 0 bases removed from V and 8 bases from J, the gap between germline ends came to 11 bases. Germline V gene sequence: CDR1 ENHRY, CDR2 SYGVKD. The CDR3 length is 14 residues.

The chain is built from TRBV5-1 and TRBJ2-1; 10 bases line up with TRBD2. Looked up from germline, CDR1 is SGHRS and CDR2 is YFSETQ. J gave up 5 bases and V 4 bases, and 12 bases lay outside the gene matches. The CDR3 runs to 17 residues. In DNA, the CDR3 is TGCGCCAGCAGCACCGGGATAACTAGCGGGATAAACAATGAGCAGTTCTTC. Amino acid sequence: CASSTGITSGINNEQFF. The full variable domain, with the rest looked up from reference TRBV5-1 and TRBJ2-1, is KAGVTQTPRYLIKTRGQQVTLSCSPISGHRSVSWYQQTPGQGLQFLFEYFSETQRNKGNFPGRFSGRQFSNSRSEMNVSTLELGDSALYLCASSTGITSGINNEQFFGPGTRLTVL.

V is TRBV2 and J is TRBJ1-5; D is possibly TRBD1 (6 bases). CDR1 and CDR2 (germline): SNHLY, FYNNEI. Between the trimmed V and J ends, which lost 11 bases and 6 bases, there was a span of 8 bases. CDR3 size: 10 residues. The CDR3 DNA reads TGTGCCCCACAGGGTCAGCCCCAGCATTTT. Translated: CAPQGQPQHF.

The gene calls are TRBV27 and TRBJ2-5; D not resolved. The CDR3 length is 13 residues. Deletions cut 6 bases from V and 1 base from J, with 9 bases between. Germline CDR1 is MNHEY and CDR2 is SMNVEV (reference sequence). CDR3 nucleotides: TGTGCCAGCAGCTACCGGGTCCAAGAGACCCAGTACTTC. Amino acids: CASSYRVQETQYF.

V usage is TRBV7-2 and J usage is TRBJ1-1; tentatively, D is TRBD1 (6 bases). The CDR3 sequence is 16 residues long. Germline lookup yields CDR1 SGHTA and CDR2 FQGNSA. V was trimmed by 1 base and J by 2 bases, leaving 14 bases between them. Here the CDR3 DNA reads TGTGCCAGCAGCTTAGGAGGGGGACGGGTCAACACTGAAGCTTTCTTT. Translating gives CASSLGGGRVNTEAFF.

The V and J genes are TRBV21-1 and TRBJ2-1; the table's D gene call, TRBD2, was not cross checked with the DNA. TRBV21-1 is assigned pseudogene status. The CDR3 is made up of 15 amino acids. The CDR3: CASSSPASSDNEQFF. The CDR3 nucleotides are TGTGCCAGCAGCAGCCCCGCCTCCTCGGACAATGAGCAGTTCTTC.

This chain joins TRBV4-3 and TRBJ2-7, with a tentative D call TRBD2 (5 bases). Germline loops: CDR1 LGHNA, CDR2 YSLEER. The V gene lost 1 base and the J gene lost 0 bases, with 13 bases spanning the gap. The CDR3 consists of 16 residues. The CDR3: CASSQGVLAASYEQYF. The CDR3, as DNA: TGCGCCAGCAGCCAAGGGGTCCTAGCTGCCTCCTACGAGCAGTACTTC.

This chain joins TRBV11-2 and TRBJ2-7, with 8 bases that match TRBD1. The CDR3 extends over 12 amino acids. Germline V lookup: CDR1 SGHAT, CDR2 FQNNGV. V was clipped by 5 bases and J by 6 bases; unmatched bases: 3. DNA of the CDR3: TGTGCCAGCAGCCCCGGACAGGGCGAGCAGTACTTC. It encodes CASSPGQGEQYF.

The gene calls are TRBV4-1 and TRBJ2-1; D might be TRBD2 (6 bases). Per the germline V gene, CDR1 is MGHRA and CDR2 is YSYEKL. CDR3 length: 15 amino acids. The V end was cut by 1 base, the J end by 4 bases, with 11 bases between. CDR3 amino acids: CASSQAPSVYNEQFF. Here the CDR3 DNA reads TGCGCCAGCAGCCAAGCGCCTAGCGTATACAATGAGCAGTTCTTC.